This TCR beta chain is drawn from a study of identical twins. Study-wide results and caveats: Weaker excess twin sharing was observed in beta out-of-frame sequences.

Germline CDR1 and CDR2: SNHLY and FYNNEI. Trimming removed 9 bases at V and 2 bases at J, with 11 bases between. The CDR3 extends over 12 amino acids. TCRdb recomputed calls from the 5' RACE reads with MiXCR, one row per CDR3 protein. The sample lists some 260,000 distinct CDR3 sequences, over 12% seen once, with 7% to 9.5% in the top ten. This clonotype was counted only a few times. No antigen is known for it. The material sequenced was memory (CD45RO+) T cells sorted from blood. The rearrangement links TRBV2 to TRBJ2-7; no clear D gene. The clonotype originates from a woman under 30 in good health. DNA of the CDR3: TGTGCCAGTACATTAAGGGCCTACGAGCAGTACTTC. It encodes CASTLRAYEQYF.